This TCR beta chain derives from a study of blood T cell repertoires in COVID-19. Study-wide background: In each case, the material was cDNA or gDNA derived from T cells, B-cell-depleted T cells, or PBMCs.

V lost 8 bases, J lost 0 bases, and 22 bases lay in between. Per the germline V gene, CDR1 is MNHEY and CDR2 is SMNVEV (reference sequence). The CDR3 sequence is 18 residues long. The table came from immunoSEQ multiplex PCR; TCRdb's copy has only in-frame clones and leaves some out. The sample lists 300,000 to 400,000 clones, less than 85% occurring once. Everyone who took part was roughly 18 to 90 years old, and they came from about 25 US areas. Participant-reported clinical history was the basis for cohort assignment. It was within 2 weeks before study entry that exposed participants met a COVID-19 case.

The chain employs TRBV27 and TRBJ1-4, with a weak D call TRBD1 (5 bases). The origin of this receptor is a woman in her twenties or thirties who had been exposed to COVID-19. Sample: PBMCs or T cells enriched from blood (not recorded which). CDR3 in amino acids: CASSRALLSGTTNEKLFF. For the CDR3, the DNA is TGTGCCAGCTCTAGAGCTCTTTTATCAGGGACAACTAATGAAAAACTGTTTTTT.